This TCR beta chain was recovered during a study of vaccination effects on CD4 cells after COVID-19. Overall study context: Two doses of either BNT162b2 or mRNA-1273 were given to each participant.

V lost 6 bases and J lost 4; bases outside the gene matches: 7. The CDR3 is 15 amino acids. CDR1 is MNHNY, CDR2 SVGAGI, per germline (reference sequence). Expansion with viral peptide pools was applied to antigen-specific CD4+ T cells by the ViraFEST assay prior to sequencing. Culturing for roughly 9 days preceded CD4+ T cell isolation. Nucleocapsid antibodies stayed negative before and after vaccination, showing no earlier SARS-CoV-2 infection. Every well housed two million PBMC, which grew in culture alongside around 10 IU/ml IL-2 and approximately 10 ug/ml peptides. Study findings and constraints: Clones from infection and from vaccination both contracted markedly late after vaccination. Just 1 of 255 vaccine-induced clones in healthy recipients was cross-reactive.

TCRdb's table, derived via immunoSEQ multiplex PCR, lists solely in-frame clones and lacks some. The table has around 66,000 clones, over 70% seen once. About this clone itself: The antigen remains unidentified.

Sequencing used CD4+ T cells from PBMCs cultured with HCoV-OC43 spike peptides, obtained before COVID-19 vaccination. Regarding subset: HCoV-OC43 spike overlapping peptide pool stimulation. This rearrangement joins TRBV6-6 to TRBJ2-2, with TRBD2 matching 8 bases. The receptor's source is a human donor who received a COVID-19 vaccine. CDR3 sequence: CASRGGGQGTGELFF. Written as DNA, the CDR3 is TGTGCCAGCAGGGGCGGGGGGCAAGGCACCGGGGAGCTGTTTTTT.